A single sample gave rise to the 8 T cell receptor beta chains below, sequenced in a study of human T cells and chemical hapten exposure. Time point: pre-sensitization, week 0. The sample's treatment: therapeutic diphenylcyclopropenone sensitization with weekly scalp DPC. TCRdb called the RACE reads again in MiXCR, with one record for every CDR3 protein. The sample shows about 77,000 distinct CDR3 sequences, 14% of them seen only once. Sample: whole blood, taken in connection with sensitization to the hapten diphenylcyclopropenone (DPC). All receptors come from a woman in her 50s with alopecia areata. Some clones in this sample may be carry-over from other donors' samples.

V and J are TRBV5-1 and TRBJ2-1; D may be TRBD2 (5 bases). CDR3 length: 16 residues. With 4 bases removed from V and 4 bases from J, the gap between germline ends came to 18 bases. Germline CDR1 and CDR2: SGHRS and YFSETQ. The CDR3 region has the DNA TGCGCCAGCAGCCCCCGCCGGGATCAGGTATACAATGAGCAGTTCTTC. Its protein product is CASSPRRDQVYNEQFF.

This clonotype was observed a handful of times. The chain employs TRBV20-1 and TRBJ2-7; 10 bases align to TRBD2. The CDR3 totals 14 residues. V gave up 2 bases and J gave up 7 bases; unmatched junction bases: 8. CDR1 and CDR2 (germline): DFQATT, SNEGSKA (reference sequence). The CDR3 loop reads CSARSSGRAWEQYF. In DNA form, the CDR3 reads TGCAGTGCTAGATCGAGCGGGAGGGCTTGGGAGCAGTACTTC.

This clonotype was counted a single time. The chain joins TRBV28 to TRBJ2-2; 12 nucleotides agree with TRBD2. V was clipped by 6 bases and J by 3 bases; unmatched bases: 5. Germline V gene data show CDR1 as MDHEN and CDR2 as SYDVKM. The CDR3 covers 16 residues. The CDR3 protein is CASSSGLAGYTGELFF. The CDR3 DNA is TGTGCCAGCAGCTCCGGACTAGCGGGATACACCGGGGAGCTGTTTTTT.

The chain recombines TRBV27 with TRBJ1-3; D remains ambiguous. V was clipped by 0 bases and J by 7 bases, with 10 bases between them. The CDR3 runs to 14 residues. The germline gives CDR1 MNHEY, CDR2 SMNVEV (reference sequence). DNA of the CDR3: TGTGCCAGCAGTTTATCGGGCGGGTGGAACACCATATATTTT. Its protein product is CASSLSGGWNTIYF.

In its sample, this clonotype was seen a few times. This sequence joins TRBV18 and TRBJ1-5; D is unclear. V lost 1 base and J lost 0, with 10 bases in between. The CDR3 runs 16 residues. The germline CDR1 and CDR2 sequences are KGHSH and LQKENI. Here the CDR3 DNA reads TGTGCCAGCTCACCACGCAGTGACAATAGCAATCAGCCCCAGCATTTT. It yields the protein CASSPRSDNSNQPQHF.

The V and J genes are TRBV7-2 and TRBJ2-5; D is unresolved. CDR3 length: 13 residues. V was trimmed by 4 bases and J by 7 bases, leaving 13 bases between them. Germline V CDR1 and CDR2: SGHTA, FQGNSA. The chain's CDR3 is CASSSEVKRTQYF. In DNA, the CDR3 is TGTGCCAGCAGCTCCGAAGTGAAACGGACCCAGTACTTC.

This clonotype was seen once. The chain couples TRBV29-1 to TRBJ2-1, with unresolved D. Trimming removed 1 base from V and 8 bases from J, with 12 bases in between. The CDR3 has 13 amino acids. CDR1 is SQVTM, CDR2 ANQGSEA, per germline. In nucleotides, the CDR3 is TGCAGCGTTGAAGCCCTAAGTCGGCATGAGCAGTTCTTC. Translated: CSVEALSRHEQFF.

V is TRBV7-6 and J is TRBJ2-7, with 11 bases fitting TRBD2. The CDR3 runs 13 residues. Trimming cost V 1 base and J 11 bases; bases outside gene matches: 4. Germline CDR1 reads SGHVS; CDR2 reads FNYEAQ. The CDR3 bases are TGTGCCAGCAGCTTAGACCCGGGACTAGCGGAGTACTTC. This translates into CASSLDPGLAEYF.